Following are 17 T cell receptor beta chains from one sample sequenced in a study of CD8 T cells in ankylosing spondylitis. MiXCR, run by TCRdb on the 5' RACE reads, gives a single entry per CDR3 protein. Altogether under 450,000 distinct CDR3 sequences are present, more than 20% being singletons, with the ten largest covering less than 15%. The sample comprised blood, either unsorted or a sorted T cell fraction (not recorded which). These receptors originate from a male donor with ankylosing spondylitis or in good health (not recorded which).

In its sample, this clonotype was seen a few times. The genes are TRBV7-9 and TRBJ2-5; 8 bases are a match to TRBD1. J gave up 4 bases and V 11 bases, and 12 bases lay outside the gene matches. Germline CDR1 and CDR2: SEHNR and FQNEAQ (reference sequence). This CDR3 has 14 residues. DNA for the CDR3: TGTGCCGGAAGGACAGGGACTGTAGGAGAGACCCAGTACTTC. This codes for CAGRTGTVGETQYF. Supplemented by reference TRBV7-9 and TRBJ2-5, the full variable domain reads DTGVSQNPRHKITKRGQNVTFRCDPISEHNRLYWYRQTLGQGPEFLTYFQNEAQLEKSRLLSDRFSAERPKGSFSTLEIQRTEQGDSAMYLCAGRTGTVGETQYFGPGTRLLVL.

The rearrangement links TRBV12-3 or TRBV12-4 to TRBJ2-3; TRBD2 matches at 12 bases. V trimming: 7 bases; J trimming: 5 bases; junction bases outside the gene matches: 4. CDR3 length: 14 residues. The CDR3 protein is CASTLLAGGDTQYF. The DNA for the CDR3 is TGTGCCAGCACCTTACTAGCGGGGGGAGATACGCAGTATTTT.

The rearrangement links TRBV12-3 or TRBV12-4 to TRBJ2-1; TRBD2 agrees at 9 bases. V was pared by 6 bases and J by 9 bases, with 9 bases of the junction left unmatched. The CDR3 loop spans 14 amino acids. The CDR3 nucleotides read TGTGCCAGCAGGTGGAGCGGGGGGTCCGGTGAGCAGTTCTTC. It codes for CASRWSGGSGEQFF.

CDR3 DNA: TGTGCCGGTCAGGGTCTTGGCGAGCAGTACTTC. This codes for CAGQGLGEQYF. The chain is built from TRBV7-9 and TRBJ2-7; a weak D match, TRBD1 (5 bases). V dropped 11 bases and J dropped 6 bases, with 14 bases sitting between them. This CDR3 contains 11 residues. From germline, CDR1 is SEHNR and CDR2 FQNEAQ (reference sequence).

The rearrangement joins TRBV6-1 to TRBJ2-2, with 8 bases lining up with TRBD1. Germline V lookup: CDR1 MNHNS, CDR2 SASEGT. This CDR3 region has 17 residues. Trimming at V came to 6 bases and at J to 1 base, leaving 10 bases not matched to a gene. CDR3 sequence (DNA): TGTGCCAGCAGGGCACCACGGGACAGGTTGAACACCGGGGAGCTGTTTTTT. Protein sequence: CASRAPRDRLNTGELFF.

The CDR3, as DNA: TGTGCCAGCAGCTTAGGGAGGGCTAATGAAAAACTGTTTTTT. It codes for CASSLGRANEKLFF. The chain carries TRBV13 and TRBJ1-4; D gene ambiguous. CDR3 length: 14 amino acids. Trimming took off 0 bases at V and 3 bases at J, with 5 bases between the two ends. Per germline, CDR1 PRHDT and CDR2 FYEKMQ (reference sequence).

DNA of the CDR3: TGTGCCAGCAGCGATCAAGACGGGGCAAGCTCCTACAATGAGCAGTTCTTC. Its translation: CASSDQDGASSYNEQFF. This chain joins TRBV4-2 and TRBJ2-1, with D perhaps matching TRBD1 or TRBD2 (5 bases each). V was cut by 5 bases and J by 0 bases, with 17 bases left in between. The CDR3 extends over 17 amino acids. Germline assignment: CDR1 LGHNA and CDR2 YNFKEQ.

This clonotype showed up just a few times. V usage is TRBV27 and J usage is TRBJ2-5, with TRBD2 identical over 9 bases. Germline assignment: CDR1 MNHEY and CDR2 SMNVEV (reference sequence). There are 15 residues in the CDR3. The J segment lost 1 base and the V segment lost 6 bases, leaving 6 bases of the junction unmatched. CDR3 loop: CASSPSGESQETQYF. CDR3 coding DNA: TGTGCCAGCAGCCCTAGCGGGGAATCCCAAGAGACCCAGTACTTC.

The chain combines TRBV24-1 with TRBJ2-2; possible D gene TRBD2, 6 bases. CDR1 and CDR2 (germline): KGHDR, SFDVKD. The CDR3 is 15 amino acids. Deletions cut 5 bases from V and 2 bases from J, with 11 bases between. The chain's CDR3 is CATSAWGGNTGELFF. For the CDR3, the DNA is TGTGCCACCAGTGCCTGGGGAGGAAACACCGGGGAGCTGTTTTTT.

This chain joins TRBV6-6 and TRBJ1-5; no reliable D call. Trimming removed 1 base from V and 7 bases from J, with 8 bases in between. Germline values: CDR1 MNHNY, CDR2 SVGAGI (reference sequence). The CDR3 is 13 amino acids. This CDR3 reads CASSYYPGQPQHF. CDR3 bases: TGTGCCAGCAGTTACTACCCCGGACAGCCCCAGCATTTT.

This clonotype has only a few counts. The chain joins TRBV28 to TRBJ2-2; possibly TRBD2 for D (5 bases). Per the germline V gene, CDR1 is MDHEN and CDR2 is SYDVKM. Trimming removed 6 bases at V and 2 bases at J, with 13 bases between. The CDR3 is made up of 15 amino acids. This CDR3 reads CASSLDYANTGELFF. The CDR3 nucleotides are TGTGCCAGCAGCTTAGACTACGCTAACACCGGGGAGCTGTTTTTT.

A few counts support this clonotype. The rearrangement joins TRBV11-1 to TRBJ2-4, with 7 bases that match TRBD1. Per germline, CDR1 SGHAT and CDR2 FQDESV (reference sequence). V lost 2 bases, J lost 6 bases, and 4 bases stayed unmatched. This CDR3 is 14 amino acids long. The CDR3 coding sequence is TGTGCCAGCAGCTTAACAGGGGCTGGAAACATTCAGTACTTC. It encodes CASSLTGAGNIQYF.

The genes are TRBV19 and TRBJ2-7; TRBD1 is a possible D gene (6 bases). The CDR3 spans 19 residues. Trimming removed 5 bases at V and 0 bases at J, with 26 bases between. The germline gives CDR1 LNHDA, CDR2 SQIVND (reference sequence). The CDR3 region has the DNA TGTGCCAGTAGTTCTCGAAACCGGGACAAAGCTCTTTTCTCCTACGAGCAGTACTTC. The encoded protein is CASSSRNRDKALFSYEQYF.

About this clonotype: The germline gene is not matched at one end of the junction; a read error may be the cause. The chain is built from TRBV9 and TRBJ2-4; 7 bases fit TRBD1. Germline V gives CDR1 SGDLS, CDR2 YYNGEE. CDR3 length equals 9 residues. CDR3 sequence: CARGQSSDF. Written as DNA, the CDR3 is TGTGCCAGGGGACAGTCCTCGGACTTC. Supplemented by reference TRBV9 and TRBJ2-4, the full variable domain reads DSGVTQTPKHLITATGQRVTLRCSPRSGDLSVYWYQQSLDQGLQFLIQYYNGEERAKGNILERFSAQQFPDLHSELNLSSLELGDSALYFCARGQSSDFGAGTRLSVL.

The chain employs TRBV27 and TRBJ2-7; either TRBD1 or TRBD2 may fit D (5 bases each). Trimming took 0 bases from V and 3 from J, leaving 12 bases between them. Germline values: CDR1 MNHEY, CDR2 SMNVEV (reference sequence). This CDR3 has 15 residues. CDR3 protein: CASSLSGTPYYEQYF. The CDR3, as DNA: TGTGCCAGCAGTTTATCAGGGACCCCTTACTACGAGCAGTACTTC.

This clonotype was counted only a few times. This chain links TRBV12-3 or TRBV12-4 with TRBJ2-1; D unresolved. V was pared by 7 bases and J by 3 bases, with 7 bases between. The CDR3 loop spans 12 amino acids. The CDR3 region has the DNA TGTGCCAGCAAGGACCTCTACAATGAGCAGTTCTTC. It is translated as CASKDLYNEQFF.

This clonotype appeared many times. This rearrangement joins TRBV12-3 or TRBV12-4 to TRBJ2-5; possible D gene TRBD1, 6 bases. The V gene lost 4 bases and the J gene lost 4 bases, with 16 bases spanning the gap. The CDR3 runs to 15 residues. The CDR3 DNA is TGTGCCAGCAGTTCGTGGGGGCAGGAGTTAGAGACCCAGTACTTC. Residues: CASSSWGQELETQYF.